Presented here are 14 T cell receptor beta chains from one specimen sequenced in a study of blood T cell repertoires in COVID-19. The table came from immunoSEQ multiplex PCR; TCRdb's copy has only in-frame clones and leaves some out. The sample carries more than 50,000 clones, 75% to 95% recorded once. The sequenced sample consisted of peripheral blood. The receptors originated from a woman aged 40 to 50 with active COVID-19.

This chain joins TRBV24-1 and TRBJ2-5; the match to TRBD1 covers 10 bases. CDR1 KGHDR and CDR2 SFDVKD come from the germline V gene. The CDR3 consists of 14 residues. Trimming at V came to 4 bases and at J to 5 bases, leaving 3 bases not matched to a gene. CDR3 region: CATSETGGRETQYF. The CDR3 nucleotides are TGTGCCACCAGTGAGACAGGGGGCAGGGAGACCCAGTACTTC.

The table lists this clone with a count of one. This rearrangement joins TRBV6-5 to TRBJ1-1, with D unresolved. This CDR3 contains 14 residues. V shed 4 bases and J shed 2 bases, with 11 bases lying between them. Germline CDR1 MNHEY, CDR2 SVGAGI. The CDR3 region is CASSSPHRNTEAFF. CDR3 nucleotides: TGTGCCAGCAGTTCCCCACATCGAAACACTGAAGCTTTCTTT.

V usage is TRBV19 and J usage is TRBJ2-3; 9 bases line up with TRBD2. Trimming removed 1 base from V and 3 bases from J; junction bases left unmatched: 2. Germline CDR1 and CDR2: LNHDA and SQIVND (reference sequence). The length of the CDR3 is 15 residues. The CDR3 coding sequence is TGTGCCAGTAGTATAGGTAGCGGGGGAACAGATACGCAGTATTTT. Its protein product is CASSIGSGGTDTQYF.

The rearrangement uses TRBV4-1 and TRBJ1-1, with D uncertain. The germline V gene encodes CDR1 MGHRA and CDR2 YSYEKL. Trimming stripped 1 base from V and 3 bases from J, with 12 bases between. The CDR3 extends over 15 amino acids. This CDR3 reads CASSQVGREDTEAFF. The CDR3 nucleotides read TGCGCCAGCAGCCAAGTGGGGAGAGAGGACACTGAAGCTTTCTTT.

The chain links TRBV5-1 to TRBJ2-3, with TRBD1 as a possible D gene (5 bases). The germline gives CDR1 SGHRS, CDR2 YFSETQ. V was clipped by 4 bases and J by 6 bases, with 12 bases between them. This CDR3 is 13 amino acids long. The CDR3 loop reads CASSPQGDDTQYF. In DNA form, the CDR3 reads TGCGCCAGCAGCCCGCAGGGTGATGATACGCAGTATTTT.

As regards this clone: A read error may produce the germline difference seen at one junction end. This rearrangement joins TRBV10-3 to TRBJ2-6; 8 bases line up with TRBD2. This CDR3 is 18 amino acids long. The germline V gene encodes CDR1 ENHRY and CDR2 SYGVKD. This CDR3 is CAICESGGRASGANVLTF. CDR3 nucleotides: TGTGCCATCTGTGAGTCGGGGGGGAGGGCCTCTGGGGCCAACGTCCTGACTTTC.

The chain joins TRBV11-2 to TRBJ1-1; weak D call: TRBD1 (5 bases). Trimming removed 1 base at V and 4 bases at J, with 10 bases between. The germline V gene encodes CDR1 SGHAT and CDR2 FQNNGV. The CDR3 contains 14 residues. This CDR3 is CASSLAGQGTEAFF. The CDR3 region has the DNA TGTGCCAGCAGCTTAGCAGGGCAGGGCACTGAAGCTTTCTTT.

The chain is built from TRBV4-1 and TRBJ1-2, with 10 positions matching TRBD1. Losses at the gene ends were 4 bases for V and 5 bases for J; bases not matched to a gene: 4. In germline, CDR1 is MGHRA, CDR2 YSYEKL. The CDR3 runs to 14 residues. The CDR3 spells CASSLGTGDYGYTF. The CDR3 DNA reads TGCGCCAGCAGCCTAGGGACAGGGGATTATGGCTACACCTTC.

The chain carries TRBV5-1 and TRBJ2-5; 15 positions match TRBD2. The CDR3 sequence is 15 residues long. Per germline, CDR1 SGHRS and CDR2 YFSETQ. Germline trimming cut 6 bases from V and 4 bases from J; bases unmatched to any gene: 4. Here the CDR3 reads CASTRTSGGGETQYF. The CDR3 region has the DNA TGCGCCAGCACCCGGACTAGCGGGGGGGGAGAGACCCAGTACTTC.

CDR3: CASPEQGTPTDTQYF. The DNA of the CDR3 is TGTGCCAGCCCGGAGCAGGGGACCCCCACAGATACGCAGTATTTT. This sequence joins TRBV18 and TRBJ2-3; TRBD1 might be the D (6 bases). The ends were cut back, 8 bases at V and 2 bases at J, with 17 bases in the middle. From germline, CDR1 is KGHSH and CDR2 LQKENI. This CDR3 region has 15 residues.

The chain links TRBV11-2 to TRBJ1-3; D ambiguous. Germline-derived CDR1 and CDR2 are SGHAT and FQNNGV. The CDR3 is 15 residues long. V was shortened by 1 base and J by 3 bases, with 10 bases between the two germline ends. In nucleotides, the CDR3 is TGTGCCAGCAGCTTAGGAGGCACACATGGAAACACCATATATTTT. This codes for CASSLGGTHGNTIYF.

The V and J genes are TRBV6-2 or TRBV6-3 and TRBJ2-1; the match to TRBD1 covers 8 bases. The junction had 10 bases not matched to a gene; V was cut back by 5 bases and J by 7 bases. CDR3 length equals 15 residues. CDR1 is MNHEY and CDR2 is SVGEGT in the germline V gene. CDR3 nucleotide sequence: TGTGCCAGCAGTCCCGGGACAGGCGATACTAATGAGCAGTTCTTC. It codes for CASSPGTGDTNEQFF.

This clone occurred once. This chain links TRBV3-1 (or the pseudogene TRBV3-2) with TRBJ2-7; D is possibly TRBD1 (5 bases). There are 14 residues in the CDR3. V was pared by 4 bases and J by 2 bases, with 12 bases between. CDR1 is LGHDT, CDR2 YNNKEL, per germline (reference sequence). CDR3 loop: CASSRRTPPYEQYF. In DNA, the CDR3 is TGTGCCAGCAGCCGACGGACACCACCCTACGAGCAGTACTTC.

The chain recombines TRBV23-1 with TRBJ2-7; 9 nucleotides align to TRBD2. TRBV23-1 is an ORF for which the function is uncertain. V was pared by 2 bases and J by 0 bases, with 11 bases of the junction left unmatched. The CDR3 length is 18 residues. CDR3: CASSQTFLAGDYSYEQYF. DNA of the CDR3: TGCGCCAGCAGTCAAACCTTTTTAGCGGGGGACTACTCCTACGAGCAGTACTTC.